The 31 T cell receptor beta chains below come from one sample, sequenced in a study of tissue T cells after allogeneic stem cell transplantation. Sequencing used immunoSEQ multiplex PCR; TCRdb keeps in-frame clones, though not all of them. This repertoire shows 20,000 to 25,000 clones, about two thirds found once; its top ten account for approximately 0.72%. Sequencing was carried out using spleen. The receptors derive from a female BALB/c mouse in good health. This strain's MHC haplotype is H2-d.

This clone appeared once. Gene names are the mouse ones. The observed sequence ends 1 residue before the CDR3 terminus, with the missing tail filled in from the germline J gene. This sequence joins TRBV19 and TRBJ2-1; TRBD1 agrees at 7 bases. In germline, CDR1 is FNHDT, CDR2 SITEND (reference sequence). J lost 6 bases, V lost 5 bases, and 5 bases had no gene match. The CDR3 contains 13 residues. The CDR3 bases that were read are TGTGCCAGCAGCCCCGGGACAGTTGCTGAGCAGTTC. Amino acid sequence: CASSPGTVAEQF. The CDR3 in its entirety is CASSPGTVAEQFF. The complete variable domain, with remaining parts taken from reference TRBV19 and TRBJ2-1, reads GGIITQTPKFLIGQEGQKLTLKCQQNFNHDTMYWYRQDSGKGLRLIYYSITENDLQKGDLSEGYDASREKKSSFSLTVTSAQKNEMAVFLCASSPGTVAEQFFGPGTRLTVL.

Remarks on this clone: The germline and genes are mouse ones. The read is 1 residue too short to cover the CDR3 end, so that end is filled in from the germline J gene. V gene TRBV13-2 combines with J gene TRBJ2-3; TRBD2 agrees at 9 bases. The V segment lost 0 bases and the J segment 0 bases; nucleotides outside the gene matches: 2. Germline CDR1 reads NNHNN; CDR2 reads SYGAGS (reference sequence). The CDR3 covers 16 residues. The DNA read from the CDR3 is TGTGCCAGCGGTGATGCTCTGGGGGGGAGTGCAGAAACGCTGTAT. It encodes CASGDALGGSAETLY. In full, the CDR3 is CASGDALGGSAETLYF.

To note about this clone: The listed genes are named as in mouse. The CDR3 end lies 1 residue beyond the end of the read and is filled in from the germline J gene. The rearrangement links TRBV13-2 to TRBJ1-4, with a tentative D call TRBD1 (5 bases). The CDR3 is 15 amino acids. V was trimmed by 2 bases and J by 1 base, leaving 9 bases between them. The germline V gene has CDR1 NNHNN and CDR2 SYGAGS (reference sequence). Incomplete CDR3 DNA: TGTGCCAGCGGTGACGAACAGGCTTCCAACGAAAGATTATTT. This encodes CASGDEQASNERLF. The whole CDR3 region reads CASGDEQASNERLFF.

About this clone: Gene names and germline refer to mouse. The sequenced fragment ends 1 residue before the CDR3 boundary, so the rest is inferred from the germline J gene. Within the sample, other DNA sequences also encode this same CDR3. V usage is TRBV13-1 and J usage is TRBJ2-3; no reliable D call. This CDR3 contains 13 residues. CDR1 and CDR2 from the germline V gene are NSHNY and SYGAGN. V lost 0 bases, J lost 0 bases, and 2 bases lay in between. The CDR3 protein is CASSDASAETLYF. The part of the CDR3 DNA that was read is TGTGCCAGCAGTGATGCTAGTGCAGAAACGCTGTAT.

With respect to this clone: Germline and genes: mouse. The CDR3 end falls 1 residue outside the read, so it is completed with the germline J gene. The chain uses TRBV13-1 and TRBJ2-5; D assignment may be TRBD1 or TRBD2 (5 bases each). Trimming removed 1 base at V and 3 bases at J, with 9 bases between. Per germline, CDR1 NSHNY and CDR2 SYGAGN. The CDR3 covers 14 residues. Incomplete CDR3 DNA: TGTGCCAGCAGTGATATGGGACGTCAAGACACCCAGTAC. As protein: CASSDMGRQDTQY. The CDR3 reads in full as CASSDMGRQDTQYF.

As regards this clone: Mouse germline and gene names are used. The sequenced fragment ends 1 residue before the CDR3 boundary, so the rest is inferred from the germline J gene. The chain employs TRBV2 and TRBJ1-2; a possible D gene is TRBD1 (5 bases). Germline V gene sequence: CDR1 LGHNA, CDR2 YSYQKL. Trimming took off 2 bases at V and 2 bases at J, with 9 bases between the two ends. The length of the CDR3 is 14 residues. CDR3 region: CASSQPQDNSDYTF. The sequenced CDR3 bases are TGTGCCAGCAGCCAACCACAGGATAACTCCGACTACACC.

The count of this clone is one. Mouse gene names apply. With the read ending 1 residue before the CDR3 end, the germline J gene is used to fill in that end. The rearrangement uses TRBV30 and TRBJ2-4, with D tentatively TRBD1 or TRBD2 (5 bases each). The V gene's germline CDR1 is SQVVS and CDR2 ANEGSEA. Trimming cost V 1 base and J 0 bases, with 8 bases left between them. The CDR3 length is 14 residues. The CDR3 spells CSSRGGPSQNTLYF. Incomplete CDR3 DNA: TGTAGTTCTAGAGGGGGACCGAGTCAAAACACCTTGTAC. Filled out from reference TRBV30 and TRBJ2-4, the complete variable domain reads SVLLYQKPNRDICQSGTSLKIQCVADSQVVSMFWYQQFQEQSLMLMATANEGSEATYESGFTKDKFPISRPNLTFSTLTVNNARPGDSSIYFCSSRGGPSQNTLYFGAGTRLSVL.

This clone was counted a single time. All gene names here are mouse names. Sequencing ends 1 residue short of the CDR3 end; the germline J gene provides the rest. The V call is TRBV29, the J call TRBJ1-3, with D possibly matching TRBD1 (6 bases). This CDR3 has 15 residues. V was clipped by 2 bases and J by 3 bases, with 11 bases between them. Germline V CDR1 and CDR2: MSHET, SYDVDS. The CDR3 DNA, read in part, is TGTGCTAGCAGTTTAGTCTCAGGGGTTGGAAATACGCTCTAT. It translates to CASSLVSGVGNTLY. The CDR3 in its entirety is CASSLVSGVGNTLYF.

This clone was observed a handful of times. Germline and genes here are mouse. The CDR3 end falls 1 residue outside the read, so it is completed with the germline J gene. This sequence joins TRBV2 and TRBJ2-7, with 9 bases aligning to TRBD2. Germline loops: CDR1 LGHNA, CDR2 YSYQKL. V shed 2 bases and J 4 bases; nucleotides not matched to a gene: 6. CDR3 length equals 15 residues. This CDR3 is CASSQTGTGSYEQYF. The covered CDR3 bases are TGTGCCAGCAGCCAAACCGGGACTGGGAGTTATGAACAGTAC.

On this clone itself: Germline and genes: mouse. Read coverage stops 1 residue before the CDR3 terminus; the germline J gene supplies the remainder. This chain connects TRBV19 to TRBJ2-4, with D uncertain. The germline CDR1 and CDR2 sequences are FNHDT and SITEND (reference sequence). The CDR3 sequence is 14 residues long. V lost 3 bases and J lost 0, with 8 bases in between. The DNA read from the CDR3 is TGTGCCAGCAGTACTCCGGCTAGTCAAAACACCTTGTAC. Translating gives CASSTPASQNTLY. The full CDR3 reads CASSTPASQNTLYF. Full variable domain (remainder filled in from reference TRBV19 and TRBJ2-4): GGIITQTPKFLIGQEGQKLTLKCQQNFNHDTMYWYRQDSGKGLRLIYYSITENDLQKGDLSEGYDASREKKSSFSLTVTSAQKNEMAVFLCASSTPASQNTLYFGAGTRLSVL.

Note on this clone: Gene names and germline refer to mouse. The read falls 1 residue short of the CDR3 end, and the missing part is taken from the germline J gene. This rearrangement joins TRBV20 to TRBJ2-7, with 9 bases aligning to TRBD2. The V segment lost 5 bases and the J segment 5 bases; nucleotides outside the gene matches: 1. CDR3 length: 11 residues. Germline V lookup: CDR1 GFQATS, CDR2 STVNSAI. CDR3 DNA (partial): TGTGGTGCTCGACTGGGGGATGAACAGTAC. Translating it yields CGARLGDEQY. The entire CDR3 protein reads CGARLGDEQYF.

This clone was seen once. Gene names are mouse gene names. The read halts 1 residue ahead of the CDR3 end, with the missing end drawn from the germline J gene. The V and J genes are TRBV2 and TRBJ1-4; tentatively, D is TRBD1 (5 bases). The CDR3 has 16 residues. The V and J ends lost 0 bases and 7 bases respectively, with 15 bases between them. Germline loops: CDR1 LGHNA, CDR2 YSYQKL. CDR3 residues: CASSQDAREGGERLFF. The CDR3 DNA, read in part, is TGTGCCAGCAGCCAAGACGCCAGGGAAGGTGGCGAAAGATTATTT.

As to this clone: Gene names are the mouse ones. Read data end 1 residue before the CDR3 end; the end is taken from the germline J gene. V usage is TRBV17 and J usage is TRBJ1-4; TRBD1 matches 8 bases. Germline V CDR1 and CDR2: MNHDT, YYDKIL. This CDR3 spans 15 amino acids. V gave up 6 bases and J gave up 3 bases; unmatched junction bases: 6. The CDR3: CASSRGPSPNERLFF. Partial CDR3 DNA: TGTGCTAGCAGCAGGGGGCCCTCTCCCAACGAAAGATTATTT.

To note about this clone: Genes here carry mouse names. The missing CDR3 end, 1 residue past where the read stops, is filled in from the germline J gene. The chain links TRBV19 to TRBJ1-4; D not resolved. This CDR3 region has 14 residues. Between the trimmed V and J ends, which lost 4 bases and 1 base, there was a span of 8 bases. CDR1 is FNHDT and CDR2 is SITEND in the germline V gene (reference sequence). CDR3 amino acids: CASSDGDSNERLFF. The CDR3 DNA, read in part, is TGTGCCAGCAGTGACGGGGATTCCAACGAAAGATTATTT.

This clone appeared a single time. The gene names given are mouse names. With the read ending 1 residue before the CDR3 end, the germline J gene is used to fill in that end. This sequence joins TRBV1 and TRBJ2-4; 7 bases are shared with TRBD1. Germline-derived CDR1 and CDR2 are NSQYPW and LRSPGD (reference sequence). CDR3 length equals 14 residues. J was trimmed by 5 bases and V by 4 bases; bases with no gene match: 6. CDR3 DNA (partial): TGCACCTGCAGTGTTCCGGGACAGAGAAACACCTTGTAC. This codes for CTCSVPGQRNTLY. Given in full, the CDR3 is CTCSVPGQRNTLYF. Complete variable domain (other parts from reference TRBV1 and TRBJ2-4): VTLLEQNPRWRLVPRGQAVNLRCILKNSQYPWMSWYQQDLQKQLQWLFTLRSPGDKEVKSLPGADYLATRVTDTELRLQVANMSQGRTLYCTCSVPGQRNTLYFGAGTRLSVL.

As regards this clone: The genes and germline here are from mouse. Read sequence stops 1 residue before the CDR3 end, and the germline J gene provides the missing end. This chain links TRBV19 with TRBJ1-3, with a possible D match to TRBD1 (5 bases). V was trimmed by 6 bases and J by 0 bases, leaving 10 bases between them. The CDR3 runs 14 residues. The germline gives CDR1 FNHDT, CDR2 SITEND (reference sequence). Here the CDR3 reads CASTRTISGNTLYF. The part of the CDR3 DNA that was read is TGTGCCAGCACCCGGACAATTTCTGGAAATACGCTCTAT.

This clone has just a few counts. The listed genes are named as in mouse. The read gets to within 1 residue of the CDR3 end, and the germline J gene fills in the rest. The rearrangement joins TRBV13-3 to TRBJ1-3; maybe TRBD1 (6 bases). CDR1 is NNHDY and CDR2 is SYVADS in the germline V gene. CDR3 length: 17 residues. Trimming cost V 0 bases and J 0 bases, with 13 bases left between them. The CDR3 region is CASSDASRGSSGNTLYF. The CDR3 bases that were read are TGTGCCAGCAGTGATGCATCAAGGGGGAGTTCTGGAAATACGCTCTAT.

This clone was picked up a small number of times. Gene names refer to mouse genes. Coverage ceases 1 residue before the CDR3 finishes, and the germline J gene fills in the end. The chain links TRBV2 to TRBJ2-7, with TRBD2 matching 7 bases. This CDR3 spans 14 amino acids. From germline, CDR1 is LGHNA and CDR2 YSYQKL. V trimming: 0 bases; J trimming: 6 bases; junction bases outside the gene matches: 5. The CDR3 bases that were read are TGTGCCAGCAGCCAAGATAATGGGGGGATTGAACAGTAC. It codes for CASSQDNGGIEQY. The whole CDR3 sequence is CASSQDNGGIEQYF.

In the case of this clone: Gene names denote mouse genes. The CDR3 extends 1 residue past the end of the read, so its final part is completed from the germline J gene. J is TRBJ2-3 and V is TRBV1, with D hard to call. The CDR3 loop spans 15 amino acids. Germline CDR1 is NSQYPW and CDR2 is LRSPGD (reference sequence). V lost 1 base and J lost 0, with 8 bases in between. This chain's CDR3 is CTCSAGQNSAETLYF. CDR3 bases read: TGCACCTGCAGTGCAGGGCAGAATAGTGCAGAAACGCTGTAT.

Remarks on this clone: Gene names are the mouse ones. The covered CDR3 bases are TGTGCTAGCAGTTCACCCACGGACAGGGTGAACTCCGACTACACC. Amino acid sequence: CASSSPTDRVNSDYT. In full, the CDR3 is CASSSPTDRVNSDYTF. This rearrangement joins TRBV29 to TRBJ1-2, with TRBD1 matching 8 bases. The read terminates 1 residue ahead of where the CDR3 ends, so the germline J gene completes it. The CDR3 sequence is 16 residues long. Germline CDR1 MSHET, CDR2 SYDVDS. V lost 4 bases to trimming and J lost 2 bases; unmatched junction nucleotides: 9. Full variable domain (outside the CDR3, taken from reference TRBV29 and TRBJ1-2): DMKVTQMPRYLIKRMGENVLLECGQDMSHETMYWYRQDPGLGLQLIYISYDVDSNSEGDIPKGYRVSRKKREHFSLILDSAKTNQTSVYFCASSSPTDRVNSDYTFGSGTRLLVI.

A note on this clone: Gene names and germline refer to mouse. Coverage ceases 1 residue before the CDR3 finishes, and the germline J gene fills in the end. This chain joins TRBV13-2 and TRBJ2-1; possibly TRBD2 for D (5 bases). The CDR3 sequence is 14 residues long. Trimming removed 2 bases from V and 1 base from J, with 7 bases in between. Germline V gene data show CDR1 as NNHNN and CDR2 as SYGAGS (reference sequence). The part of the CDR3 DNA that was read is TGTGCCAGCGGTGACTGGGTAAACTATGCTGAGCAGTTC. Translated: CASGDWVNYAEQF. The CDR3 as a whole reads CASGDWVNYAEQFF.

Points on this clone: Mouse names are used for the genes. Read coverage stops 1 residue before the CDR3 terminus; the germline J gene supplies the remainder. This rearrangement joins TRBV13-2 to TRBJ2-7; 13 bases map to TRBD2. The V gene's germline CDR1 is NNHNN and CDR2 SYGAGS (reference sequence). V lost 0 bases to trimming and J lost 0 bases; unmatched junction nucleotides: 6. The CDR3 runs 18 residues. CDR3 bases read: TGTGCCAGCGGTGATGCAGGGACTGGGGGGGTGAGCTCCTATGAACAGTAC. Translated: CASGDAGTGGVSSYEQY. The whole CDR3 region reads CASGDAGTGGVSSYEQYF.

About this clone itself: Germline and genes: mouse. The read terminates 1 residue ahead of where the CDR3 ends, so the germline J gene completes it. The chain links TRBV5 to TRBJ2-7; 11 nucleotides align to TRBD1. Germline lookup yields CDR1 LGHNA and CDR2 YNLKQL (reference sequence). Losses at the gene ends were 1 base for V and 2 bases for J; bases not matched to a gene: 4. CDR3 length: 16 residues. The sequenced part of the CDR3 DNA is TGTGCCAGCAGCCAAGGGACAGGGGGCTCGACCTATGAACAGTAC. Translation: CASSQGTGGSTYEQY. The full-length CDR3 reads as CASSQGTGGSTYEQYF.

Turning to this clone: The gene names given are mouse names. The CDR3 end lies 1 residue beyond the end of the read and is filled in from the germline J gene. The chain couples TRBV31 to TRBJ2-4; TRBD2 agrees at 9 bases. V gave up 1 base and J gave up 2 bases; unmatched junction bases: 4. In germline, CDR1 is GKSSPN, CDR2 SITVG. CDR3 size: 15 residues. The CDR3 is CAWSRGLGFQNTLYF. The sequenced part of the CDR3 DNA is TGTGCCTGGAGTCGCGGACTGGGGTTTCAAAACACCTTGTAC.

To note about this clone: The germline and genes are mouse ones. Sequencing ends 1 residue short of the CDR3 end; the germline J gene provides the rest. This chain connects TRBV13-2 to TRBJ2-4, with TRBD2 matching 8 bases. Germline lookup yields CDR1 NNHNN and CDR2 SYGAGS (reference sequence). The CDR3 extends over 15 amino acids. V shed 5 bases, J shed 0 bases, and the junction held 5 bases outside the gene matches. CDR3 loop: CASGPGGRSQNTLYF. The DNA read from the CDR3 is TGTGCCAGCGGACCGGGGGGGCGGAGTCAAAACACCTTGTAC.

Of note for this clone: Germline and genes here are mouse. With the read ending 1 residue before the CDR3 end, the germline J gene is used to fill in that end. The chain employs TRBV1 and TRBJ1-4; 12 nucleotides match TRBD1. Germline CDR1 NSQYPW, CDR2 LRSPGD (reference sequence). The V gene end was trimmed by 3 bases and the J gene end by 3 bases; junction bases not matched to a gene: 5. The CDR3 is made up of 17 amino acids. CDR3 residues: CTCSADRDRGPNERLFF. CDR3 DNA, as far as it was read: TGCACCTGCAGTGCCGACCGGGACAGGGGGCCCAACGAAAGATTATTT.

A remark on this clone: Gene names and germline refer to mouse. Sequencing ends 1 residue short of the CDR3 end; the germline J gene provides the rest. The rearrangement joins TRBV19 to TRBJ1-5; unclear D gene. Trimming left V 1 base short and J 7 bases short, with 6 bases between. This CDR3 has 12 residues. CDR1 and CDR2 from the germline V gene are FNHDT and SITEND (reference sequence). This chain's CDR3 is CASSIKRQAPLF. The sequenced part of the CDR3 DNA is TGTGCCAGCAGTATAAAGAGACAGGCTCCGCTT.

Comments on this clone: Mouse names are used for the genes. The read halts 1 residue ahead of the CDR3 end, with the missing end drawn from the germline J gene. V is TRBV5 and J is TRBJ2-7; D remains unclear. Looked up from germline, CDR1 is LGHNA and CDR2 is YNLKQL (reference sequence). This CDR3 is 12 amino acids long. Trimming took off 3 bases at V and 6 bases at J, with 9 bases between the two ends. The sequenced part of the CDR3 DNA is TGTGCCAGCAGCCAGAGAGGGTTTGAACAGTAC. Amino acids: CASSQRGFEQY. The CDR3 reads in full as CASSQRGFEQYF.

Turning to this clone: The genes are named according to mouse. CDR3 bases read: TGTGCTAGCAGTAGAGGGGGGACAGGCTATGCTGAGCAGTTC. Its protein is CASSRGGTGYAEQF. The entire CDR3 sequence reads CASSRGGTGYAEQFF. V and J are TRBV17 and TRBJ2-1, with TRBD1 matching 8 bases. The read terminates 1 residue ahead of where the CDR3 ends, so the germline J gene completes it. The J segment lost 3 bases and the V segment lost 1 base, leaving 2 bases of the junction unmatched. Germline V gene data show CDR1 as MNHDT and CDR2 as YYDKIL. The CDR3 length is 15 residues.

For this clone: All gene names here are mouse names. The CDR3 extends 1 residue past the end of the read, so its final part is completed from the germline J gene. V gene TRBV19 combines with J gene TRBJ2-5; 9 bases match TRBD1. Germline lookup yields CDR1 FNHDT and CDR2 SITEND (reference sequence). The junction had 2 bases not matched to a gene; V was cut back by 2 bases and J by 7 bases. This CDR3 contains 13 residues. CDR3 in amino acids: CASSMTGGHTQYF. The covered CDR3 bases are TGTGCCAGCAGTATGACAGGGGGGCACACCCAGTAC.

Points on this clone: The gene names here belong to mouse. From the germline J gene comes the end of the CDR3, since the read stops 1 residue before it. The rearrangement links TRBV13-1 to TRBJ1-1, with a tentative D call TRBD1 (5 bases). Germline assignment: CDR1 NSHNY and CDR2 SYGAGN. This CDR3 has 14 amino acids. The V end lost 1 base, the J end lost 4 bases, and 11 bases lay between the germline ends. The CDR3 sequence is CASSDKGLGTEVFF. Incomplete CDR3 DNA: TGTGCCAGCAGTGATAAGGGGTTAGGCACAGAAGTCTTC.